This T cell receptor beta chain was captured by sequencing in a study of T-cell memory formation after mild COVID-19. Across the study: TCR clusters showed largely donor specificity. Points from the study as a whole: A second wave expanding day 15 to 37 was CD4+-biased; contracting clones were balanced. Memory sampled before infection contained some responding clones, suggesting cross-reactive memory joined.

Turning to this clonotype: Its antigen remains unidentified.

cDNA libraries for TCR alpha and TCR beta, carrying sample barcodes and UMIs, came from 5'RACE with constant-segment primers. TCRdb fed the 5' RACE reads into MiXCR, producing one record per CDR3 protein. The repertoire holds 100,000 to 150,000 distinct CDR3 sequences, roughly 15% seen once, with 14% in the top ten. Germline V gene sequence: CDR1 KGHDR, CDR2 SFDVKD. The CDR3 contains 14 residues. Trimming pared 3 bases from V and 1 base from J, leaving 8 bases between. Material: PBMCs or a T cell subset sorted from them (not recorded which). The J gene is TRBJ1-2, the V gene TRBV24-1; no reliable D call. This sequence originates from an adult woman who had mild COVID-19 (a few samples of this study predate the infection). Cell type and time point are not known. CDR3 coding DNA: TGTGCCACCAGTGATCCCGCCAGTAACTATGGCTACACCTTC. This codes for CATSDPASNYGYTF.